This T cell receptor (beta chain) came from a study of T cells after yellow fever vaccination. A remark on this clonotype: The antigen is not known.

A single record per CDR3 protein comes from TCRdb applying MiXCR to the 5' RACE reads. The table records around 250,000 distinct CDR3 sequences, around 7% of them present only once. Per the germline V gene, CDR1 is DFQATT and CDR2 is SNEGSKA (reference sequence). This CDR3 has 15 residues. Trimming at V came to 4 bases and at J to 1 base, leaving 8 bases not matched to a gene. Study outcomes and limitations: Only a small proportion of the clonotypes turned up in both the CD4 and the CD8 compartments, likely arising from convergent recombination.

This sample comprised CD4+ T cells sorted from PBMCs, obtained 15 days after the yellow fever booster vaccination. This receptor was taken from a man aged 25 to 40 who received the YFV17D yellow fever vaccine. The V and J genes are TRBV20-1 and TRBJ2-7, with 9 nucleotides matching TRBD2. The CDR3 sequence: CSATQSGRLSYEQYF. The CDR3 DNA follows: TGCAGTGCTACCCAAAGCGGGAGGTTATCCTACGAGCAGTACTTC.